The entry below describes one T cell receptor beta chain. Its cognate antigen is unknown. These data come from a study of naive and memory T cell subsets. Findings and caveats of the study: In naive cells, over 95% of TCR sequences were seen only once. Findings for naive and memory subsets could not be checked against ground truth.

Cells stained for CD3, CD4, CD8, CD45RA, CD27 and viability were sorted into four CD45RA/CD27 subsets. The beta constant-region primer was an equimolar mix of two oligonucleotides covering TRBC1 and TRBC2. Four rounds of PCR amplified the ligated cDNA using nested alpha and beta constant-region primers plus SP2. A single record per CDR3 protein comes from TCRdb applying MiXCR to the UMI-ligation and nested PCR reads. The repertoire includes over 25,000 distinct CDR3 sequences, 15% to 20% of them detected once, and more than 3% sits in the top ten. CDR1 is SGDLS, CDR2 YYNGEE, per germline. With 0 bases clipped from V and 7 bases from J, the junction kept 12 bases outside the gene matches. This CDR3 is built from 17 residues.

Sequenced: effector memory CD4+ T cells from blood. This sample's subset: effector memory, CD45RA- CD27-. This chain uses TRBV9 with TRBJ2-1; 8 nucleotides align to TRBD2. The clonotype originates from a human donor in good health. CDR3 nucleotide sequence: TGTGCCAGCAGCGTAGATCAGGGTAGCGGGATAAAAAATGAGCAGTTCTTC. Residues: CASSVDQGSGIKNEQFF.